Each of the 10 T cell receptor beta chains below was sequenced from the same sample in a study of cytomegalovirus exposure and HLA in healthy donors. Sequenced by immunoSEQ multiplex PCR; TCRdb stores in-frame clones only, minus some. The sample lists about 330,000 clones; about nine tenths were seen once. The specimen sequenced was PBMCs. The origin of the receptors is a woman aged 25 to 39 in good health and CMV-seropositive.

V is TRBV27 and J is TRBJ2-1; D remains unclear. Trimming removed 0 bases from V and 2 bases from J, with 8 bases in between. The CDR3 is 15 amino acids. The germline gives CDR1 MNHEY, CDR2 SMNVEV (reference sequence). Written as DNA, the CDR3 is TGTGCCAGCAGTTTATCGCCCGCCCCCTACAATGAGCAGTTCTTC. It is translated as CASSLSPAPYNEQFF.

This clone was found once. This chain connects TRBV7-2 to TRBJ2-1; D ambiguous. CDR1 is SGHTA, CDR2 FQGNSA, per germline. The V gene lost 1 base and the J gene lost 5 bases, with 3 bases spanning the gap. The CDR3 is 12 amino acids. The CDR3 sequence is CASSLGDNEQFF. The CDR3, as DNA: TGTGCCAGCAGCTTAGGAGACAATGAGCAGTTCTTC.

The CDR3 sequence is CASSSPLGAGTDTQYF. DNA for the CDR3: TGTGCCAGCAGCTCGCCGTTGGGGGCCGGCACAGATACGCAGTATTTT. The V gene is TRBV28, the J gene TRBJ2-3; D possibly corresponds to TRBD1 (6 bases). Germline V CDR1 and CDR2: MDHEN, SYDVKM. The V end was cut by 6 bases, the J end by 1 base, with 17 bases between. This CDR3 has 16 residues.

The J gene is TRBJ1-2, the V gene TRBV27, with 12 bases that match TRBD1. The CDR3 has 16 residues. The J segment lost 4 bases and the V segment lost 6 bases, leaving 9 bases of the junction unmatched. The germline CDR1 and CDR2 sequences are MNHEY and SMNVEV (reference sequence). DNA of the CDR3: TGTGCCAGCAGACGCTCCGGGACAGGGGGCGCCTATGGCTACACCTTC. Protein sequence: CASRRSGTGGAYGYTF.

The chain is built from TRBV6-4 and TRBJ1-2; a possible D gene is TRBD1 (6 bases). Germline V gene lookup returns CDR1 MRHNA and CDR2 SNTAGT. Trimming stripped 6 bases from V and 4 bases from J, with 18 bases between. This CDR3 comprises 15 residues. The CDR3 reads CASRVTGQNIYGYTF. CDR3 nucleotides: TGTGCCAGCAGAGTAACAGGGCAGAACATCTATGGCTACACCTTC.

The V and J genes are TRBV5-1 and TRBJ2-3, with TRBD2 matching 9 bases. Unmatched junction bases numbered 8, after V lost 6 bases and J lost 3 bases. The CDR3 has 15 amino acids. CDR1 SGHRS and CDR2 YFSETQ come from the germline V gene. The CDR3 protein is CASNSIAGATDTQYF. CDR3 DNA: TGCGCCAGCAACTCTATAGCGGGGGCGACAGATACGCAGTATTTT. Filled out from reference TRBV5-1 and TRBJ2-3, the complete variable domain reads KAGVTQTPRYLIKTRGQQVTLSCSPISGHRSVSWYQQTPGQGLQFLFEYFSETQRNKGNFPGRFSGRQFSNSRSEMNVSTLELGDSALYLCASNSIAGATDTQYFGPGTRLTVL.

The chain links TRBV7-2 to TRBJ2-7; weak D call: TRBD2 (5 bases). The CDR3 runs to 12 residues. Germline V lookup: CDR1 SGHTA, CDR2 FQGNSA. V dropped 5 bases and J dropped 3 bases, with 8 bases sitting between them. The CDR3 region has the DNA TGTGCCAGCAGCCGGGAACACTACGAGCAGTACTTC. This encodes CASSREHYEQYF. The whole variable domain, remainder taken from reference TRBV7-2 and TRBJ2-7, is GAGVSQSPSNKVTEKGKDVELRCDPISGHTALYWYRQSLGQGLEFLIYFQGNSAPDKSGLPSDRFSAERTGGSVSTLTIQRTQQEDSAVYLCASSREHYEQYFGPGTRLTVT.

The rearrangement links TRBV7-2 to TRBJ1-2; the D gene is possibly TRBD1 (5 bases). Germline CDR1 and CDR2: SGHTA and FQGNSA. This CDR3 is built from 14 residues. V dropped 3 bases and J dropped 0 bases, with 8 bases sitting between them. This chain's CDR3 is CASSFLGPNYGYTF. The CDR3 region has the DNA TGTGCCAGCAGCTTTTTGGGACCTAACTATGGCTACACCTTC.

The chain combines TRBV14 with TRBJ2-7; 8 positions match TRBD2. Germline trimming cut 2 bases from V and 3 bases from J; bases unmatched to any gene: 6. The CDR3 runs 15 residues. The germline CDR1 and CDR2 sequences are SGHDN and FVKESK. CDR3 amino acids: CASSQSPGLGYEQYF. CDR3 nucleotide sequence: TGTGCCAGCAGCCAAAGTCCGGGACTAGGCTACGAGCAGTACTTC.

The chain carries TRBV6-5 and TRBJ2-1, with a weak D call TRBD2 (6 bases). Germline V CDR1 and CDR2: MNHEY, SVGAGI. V lost 4 bases to trimming and J lost 3 bases, with 13 bases between them. The CDR3 has 15 residues. The CDR3 sequence is CASSSPGLHYNEQFF. CDR3 nucleotide sequence: TGTGCCAGCAGTTCCCCGGGACTCCACTACAATGAGCAGTTCTTC.